The clone carrying this T cell receptor (beta chain) was seen at least ten times. Its cognate antigen is unknown. For TCRbeta, the library was prepared with unique molecular identifiers. TCRdb re-analysed the PCR reads in MiXCR, keeping a single row per CDR3 protein. The table includes 500,000 to 750,000 distinct CDR3 sequences, approximately 12% detected once. These data come from a study of T-cell reconstitution after alpha-beta-depleted transplantation in children. Findings of the study overall: A year post-transplant, T-cell counts and diversity derived mostly from newly produced T cells.

V was shortened by 0 bases and J by 0 bases, with 6 bases between the two germline ends. CDR3 size: 16 residues. Germline V gene data show CDR1 as SEHNR and CDR2 as FQNEAQ (reference sequence). Sequencing used PBMCs, mostly from graft donor cells, obtained 360 days after TCRalphabeta/CD19-depleted stem cell transplant. The receptor's source is a male patient younger than 18 who had a stem cell transplant for acute myeloid leukemia, so the T cells may come from the graft donor. The rearrangement links TRBV7-9 to TRBJ2-6; D ambiguous. CDR3 region: CASSLAGGSGANVLTF. The CDR3 nucleotides read TGTGCCAGCAGCTTAGCTGGCGGCTCTGGGGCCAACGTCCTGACTTTC.